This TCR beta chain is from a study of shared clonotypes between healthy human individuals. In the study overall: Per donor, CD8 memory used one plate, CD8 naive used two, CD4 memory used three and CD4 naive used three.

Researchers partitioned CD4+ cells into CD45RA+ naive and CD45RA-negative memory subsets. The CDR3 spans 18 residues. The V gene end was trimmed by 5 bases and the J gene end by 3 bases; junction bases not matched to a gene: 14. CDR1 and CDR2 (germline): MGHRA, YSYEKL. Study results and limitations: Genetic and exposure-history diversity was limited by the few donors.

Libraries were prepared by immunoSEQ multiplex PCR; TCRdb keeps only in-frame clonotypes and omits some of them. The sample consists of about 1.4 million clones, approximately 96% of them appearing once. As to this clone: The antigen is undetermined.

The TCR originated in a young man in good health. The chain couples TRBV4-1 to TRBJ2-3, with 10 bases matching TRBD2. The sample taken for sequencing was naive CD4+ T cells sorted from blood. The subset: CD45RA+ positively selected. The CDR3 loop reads CASSYALPSGSRTDTQYF. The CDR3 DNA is TGCGCCAGCAGCTATGCCCTACCTAGCGGGAGCCGGACAGATACGCAGTATTTT.